What follows are 3 T cell receptor beta chains derived from one specimen sequenced in a study of T cells after posttransplantation cyclophosphamide. Only in-frame clones appear in the TCRdb table, and some are missing; sequencing was by immunoSEQ multiplex PCR. In total the sample includes 36,000 or so clones, none of them seen once. What was sequenced was PBMCs. The receptors stem from a girl under 18 in good health, CMV-negative, and a related stem cell transplant donor.

This clone appeared a few times. The rearrangement uses TRBV14 and TRBJ2-3; no definite D call. The CDR3 has 14 amino acids. Germline assignment: CDR1 SGHDN and CDR2 FVKESK. The germline V and J ends were trimmed by 1 base and 2 bases, with 7 bases remaining between them. CDR3 bases: TGTGCCAGCAGCCAAGGGCCGATCACAGATACGCAGTATTTT. The encoded protein is CASSQGPITDTQYF.

This clone was recorded many times. The chain uses TRBV6-1 and TRBJ2-7; 7 bases are a match to TRBD1. Germline-derived CDR1 and CDR2 are MNHNS and SASEGT. With 8 bases clipped from V and 2 bases from J, the junction kept 9 bases outside the gene matches. The CDR3 totals 14 residues. Here the CDR3 reads CASSADRWAYEQYF. For the CDR3, the DNA is TGTGCCAGCTCCGCGGACAGGTGGGCCTACGAGCAGTACTTC.

This clone was detected ten times or more. V usage is TRBV12-5 and J usage is TRBJ1-3; perhaps TRBD1 as D (6 bases). Germline V CDR1 and CDR2: LGHNT, FRNRAP. The V end lost 6 bases, the J end lost 0 bases, and 15 bases lay between the germline ends. The CDR3 is made up of 16 amino acids. CDR3 loop: CASGFRTGHSGNTIYF. The CDR3 coding sequence is TGTGCTAGTGGGTTCCGTACGGGACACTCTGGAAACACCATATATTTT.